The 21 T cell receptor beta chains presented below share a single source sample, sequenced in a study of blood T cell repertoires in COVID-19. TCRdb keeps only in-frame clones here, not all; method: immunoSEQ multiplex PCR. The sample records fewer than 300,000 clones, over 70% being singletons. Input material: peripheral blood. These receptors all stem from a woman aged 80 or over with acute or convalescent COVID-19.

V usage is TRBV11-3 and J usage is TRBJ2-1; D is perhaps TRBD2 (6 bases). The CDR3 has 13 amino acids. The V end was cut by 5 bases, the J end by 5 bases, with 10 bases between. CDR1 is SGHNT, CDR2 YENEEA, per germline. CDR3 DNA: TGTGCCAGCAGCCCTAGGACTAACAATGAGCAGTTCTTC. Encoded protein: CASSPRTNNEQFF.

This sequence joins TRBV5-6 and TRBJ2-7; TRBD1 matches at 7 bases. The germline CDR1 and CDR2 sequences are SGHDT and YYEEEE. Trimming removed 10 bases from V and 6 bases from J; junction bases left unmatched: 7. The CDR3 consists of 11 residues. This CDR3 is CAGAGGLEQYF. The DNA of the CDR3 is TGTGCCGGGGCAGGGGGTCTCGAGCAGTACTTC.

On this clone itself: Other DNA sequences within the sample encode an identical CDR3. Here the CDR3 reads CASSLSGRTGELFF. CDR3 coding DNA: TGCGCCAGCAGCTTGTCAGGGCGGACCGGGGAGCTGTTTTTT. V and J are TRBV5-1 and TRBJ2-2; D may be TRBD1 (5 bases). Between the trimmed V and J ends, which lost 1 base and 5 bases, there was a span of 9 bases. CDR3 size: 14 residues. Germline assignment: CDR1 SGHRS and CDR2 YFSETQ.

The chain has TRBV25-1 and TRBJ1-1, with D possibly being TRBD1 (6 bases). The V gene's germline CDR1 is MGHDK and CDR2 SYGVNS. Between the trimmed V and J ends, which lost 6 bases and 3 bases, there was a span of 23 bases. The length of the CDR3 is 17 residues. The CDR3 DNA reads TGTGCCAGCAGACAGTGGAGAGGGGGGGGTTCGGACACTGAAGCTTTCTTT. It specifies CASRQWRGGGSDTEAFF.

This sequence joins TRBV19 and TRBJ1-2; D gene uncertain. This CDR3 spans 16 amino acids. CDR1 and CDR2 from the germline V gene are LNHDA and SQIVND (reference sequence). Trimming shortened V by 7 bases and J by 8 bases, and 26 bases separated the two germline ends. The CDR3 nucleotides read TGTGCCAGTAATAGTTCACCCGGGCTCCCGTCGGGAGGCTACACCTTC. As protein: CASNSSPGLPSGGYTF. The full variable domain, in which reference TRBV19 and TRBJ1-2 provide the parts outside the CDR3, is DGGITQSPKYLFRKEGQNVTLSCEQNLNHDAMYWYRQDPGQGLRLIYYSQIVNDFQKGDIAEGYSVSREKKESFPLTVTSAQKNPTAFYLCASNSSPGLPSGGYTFGSGTRLTVV.

This clone was seen a few times. The chain has TRBV5-1 and TRBJ1-1; no clear D gene. Germline CDR1 and CDR2: SGHRS and YFSETQ. Trimming removed 0 bases from V and 2 bases from J, with 14 bases in between. This CDR3 comprises 16 residues. The CDR3 loop is CASSLGWGGGNTEAFF. As DNA, the CDR3 is TGCGCCAGCAGCTTGGGTTGGGGAGGAGGCAACACTGAAGCTTTCTTT.

The genes are TRBV19 and TRBJ2-5, with 10 positions matching TRBD2. CDR1 LNHDA and CDR2 SQIVND come from the germline V gene (reference sequence). CDR3 length equals 15 residues. V trimming: 6 bases; J trimming: 4 bases; junction bases outside the gene matches: 8. The CDR3 sequence is CASSKTSGLAETQYF. In nucleotides, the CDR3 is TGTGCCAGTAGCAAGACTAGCGGGTTAGCAGAGACCCAGTACTTC.

This clone was picked up one time. CDR3 sequence (DNA): TGTGCCAGCAGCCGAGGACAGATCTACAATGAGCAGTTCTTC. This translates into CASSRGQIYNEQFF. This sequence joins TRBV5-8 and TRBJ2-1; maybe TRBD1 (6 bases). Trimming left V 4 bases short and J 3 bases short, with 11 bases between. CDR3 length: 14 amino acids. Germline V gene lookup returns CDR1 SGHTS and CDR2 YDEGEE. Full variable domain (rest looked up from reference TRBV5-8 and TRBJ2-1): EAGVTQSPTHLIKTRGQQATLRCSPISGHTSVYWYQQALGLGLQFLLWYDEGEERNRGNFPPRFSGRQFPNYSSELNVNALELEDSALYLCASSRGQIYNEQFFGPGTRLTVL.

This clone has just one count. V and J are TRBV7-9 and TRBJ1-2; 8 nucleotides match TRBD1. Per germline, CDR1 SEHNR and CDR2 FQNEAQ (reference sequence). The CDR3 covers 14 residues. Germline trimming cut 1 base from V and 7 bases from J; bases unmatched to any gene: 5. CDR3 bases: TGTGCCAGCAGCTTAGAGGCAGGGGGCTCTGGCTACACCTTC. Translated: CASSLEAGGSGYTF.

The gene calls are TRBV5-1 and TRBJ2-1; weak D call: TRBD1 (6 bases). V was trimmed by 4 bases and J by 1 base, leaving 12 bases between them. There are 15 residues in the CDR3. Germline V CDR1 and CDR2: SGHRS, YFSETQ. The CDR3 DNA reads TGCGCCAGCAGCAGCCAGGGGCGATCCTACAATGAGCAGTTCTTC. The encoded protein is CASSSQGRSYNEQFF. Together with reference TRBV5-1 and TRBJ2-1, the CDR3 gives the full variable domain: KAGVTQTPRYLIKTRGQQVTLSCSPISGHRSVSWYQQTPGQGLQFLFEYFSETQRNKGNFPGRFSGRQFSNSRSEMNVSTLELGDSALYLCASSSQGRSYNEQFFGPGTRLTVL.

J is TRBJ1-2 and V is TRBV9; no definite D call. V was clipped by 0 bases and J by 4 bases, with 10 bases between them. The CDR3 length is 14 residues. Per the germline V gene, CDR1 is SGDLS and CDR2 is YYNGEE. As DNA, the CDR3 is TGTGCCAGCAGCGTAGGGAGAGGCTCCTATGGCTACACCTTC. It encodes CASSVGRGSYGYTF.

The chain employs TRBV6-1 and TRBJ1-5; D gene ambiguous. Trimming shortened V by 3 bases and J by 1 base, and 4 bases separated the two germline ends. Germline lookup yields CDR1 MNHNS and CDR2 SASEGT. CDR3 size: 13 residues. CDR3 bases: TGTGCCAGCAGTGACAAAAGCAATCAGCCCCAGCATTTT. It encodes CASSDKSNQPQHF.

The rearrangement links TRBV15 to TRBJ2-7; TRBD2 matches at 7 bases. After removal of 3 bases from V and 1 base from J, the junction contained 3 bases not matched to a gene. The CDR3 totals 14 residues. Germline V gene sequence: CDR1 LNHNV, CDR2 YYDKDF (reference sequence). CDR3: CATSRAGVSYEQYF. In nucleotides, the CDR3 is TGTGCCACCAGCAGGGCGGGAGTATCCTACGAGCAGTACTTC.

This clone was counted once. The chain links TRBV5-1 to TRBJ1-4, with a weak D call TRBD1 (6 bases). This CDR3 spans 17 amino acids. Trimming removed 4 bases from V and 0 bases from J, with 16 bases in between. Germline V gives CDR1 SGHRS, CDR2 YFSETQ. The CDR3 bases are TGCGCCAGCAGCCGTGGACAGACCCCCGCAACTAATGAAAAACTGTTTTTT. Translating it yields CASSRGQTPATNEKLFF.

This clone was recorded a few times. The chain joins TRBV27 to TRBJ1-2, with D tentatively TRBD1 (5 bases). Germline CDR1 and CDR2: MNHEY and SMNVEV (reference sequence). The CDR3 sequence is 13 residues long. The V and J ends lost 3 bases and 8 bases respectively, with 13 bases between them. CDR3: CASSFVSGAGYTF. Here the CDR3 DNA reads TGTGCCAGCAGTTTCGTTTCTGGGGCCGGCTACACCTTC.

This sequence joins TRBV7-2 and TRBJ1-1; D is uncertain. V lost 3 bases to trimming and J lost 1 base, with 12 bases between them. Germline V CDR1 and CDR2: SGHTA, FQGNSA. The CDR3 extends over 15 amino acids. In nucleotides, the CDR3 is TGTGCCAGCAGCTTGCAGGCGGGGTGGAACACTGAAGCTTTCTTT. Its protein is CASSLQAGWNTEAFF.

The gene calls are TRBV3-1 (or the pseudogene TRBV3-2) and TRBJ1-2; TRBD1 might be the D (5 bases). Trimming stripped 4 bases from V and 2 bases from J, with 11 bases between. This CDR3 spans 14 amino acids. CDR1 is LGHDT and CDR2 is YNNKEL in the germline V gene (reference sequence). The DNA for the CDR3 is TGTGCCAGCAGCCCAATGGGGGGAAACTATGGCTACACCTTC. It yields the protein CASSPMGGNYGYTF.

The chain carries TRBV9 and TRBJ2-1, with a possible D match to TRBD2 (6 bases). The germline V and J ends were trimmed by 0 bases and 1 base, with 11 bases remaining between them. CDR1 is SGDLS, CDR2 YYNGEE, per germline. The CDR3 length is 16 residues. For the CDR3, the DNA is TGTGCCAGCAGCGTAGGCTCTGCGGGATCCTACAATGAGCAGTTCTTC. Residues: CASSVGSAGSYNEQFF.

This chain uses TRBV4-1 with TRBJ1-4; TRBD1 matches at 7 bases. Germline assignment: CDR1 MGHRA and CDR2 YSYEKL. V lost 0 bases, J lost 5 bases, and 9 bases stayed unmatched. CDR3 length: 17 amino acids. CDR3 loop: CASSQDGLGTANEKLFF. In nucleotides, the CDR3 is TGCGCCAGCAGCCAAGATGGGTTAGGGACAGCCAATGAAAAACTGTTTTTT.

V gene TRBV7-2 combines with J gene TRBJ2-5; a weak D match, TRBD1 (6 bases). The CDR3 runs 14 residues. Germline values: CDR1 SGHTA, CDR2 FQGNSA. The germline V and J ends were trimmed by 1 base and 7 bases, with 13 bases remaining between them. The DNA of the CDR3 is TGTGCCAGCAGCTTAGGGGGGCTAGAGGGGACCCAGTACTTC. This gives the protein CASSLGGLEGTQYF.

V is TRBV18 and J is TRBJ2-1; 14 nucleotides agree with TRBD2. In germline, CDR1 is KGHSH, CDR2 LQKENI. The junction had 10 bases not matched to a gene; V was cut back by 8 bases and J by 7 bases. This CDR3 region has 16 residues. In DNA, the CDR3 is TGTGCCAGCCTAATCGTAGGGACTAGCGGGAGTAATGAGCAGTTCTTC. It is translated as CASLIVGTSGSNEQFF.